This T cell receptor beta chain was sequenced during a study of CD8 T cells in ankylosing spondylitis. Trimming took 5 bases from V and 1 from J, leaving 12 bases between them. CDR1 is DFQATT, CDR2 SNEGSKA, per germline (reference sequence). CDR3 size: 14 residues. Study-level findings and limits: Several highly homologous variants made up a TCR beta motif that seemed to typify ankylosing spondylitis blood.

This clonotype was seen a few times. Its target is not known. TCRdb recomputed calls from the 5' RACE reads with MiXCR, one row per CDR3 protein. The sample shows about 330,000 distinct CDR3 sequences, approximately 8% of them seen only once. V usage is TRBV20-1 and J usage is TRBJ2-4, with D uncertain. This TCR was recovered from a male donor with ankylosing spondylitis. The sequencing sample was made of blood, either unsorted or a sorted T cell fraction (not recorded which). This CDR3 is CSAGSQGAKNIQYF. The CDR3 bases are TGCAGTGCTGGGTCCCAAGGGGCCAAAAACATTCAGTACTTC.